Described below is a single TCR beta chain sequence and its context. Antigen specificity is unknown. Assay used: immunoSEQ multiplex PCR; TCRdb lists only in-frame clones, some missing. The sample holds tens of thousands of clones, roughly 87% seen once. In germline, CDR1 is SGHNT, CDR2 YYREEE (reference sequence). This CDR3 contains 16 residues. V gave up 0 bases and J gave up 1 base, with 11 bases separating them. This sample was included in a study of T cell responses to AZD1222 COVID-19 vaccine. General study results and limits: Two doses of AZD1222 preceded a rise in Spike-specific TCR breadth and depth. Most donors were white British, females outnumbered males, and clonal diversity was possibly underestimated. Targeting of unmutated variant regions was reportedly seen in nearly half of spike-specific TCRs. At 160-218 and 743-854, vaccine-associated CD4 TCRs were dominant, and they spanned spike.

The V gene is TRBV5-4, the J gene TRBJ2-4; D could derive from TRBD1 or TRBD2 (5 bases each). This clonotype originated in an adult who received the AZD1222 COVID-19 vaccine. The sequencing here drew on peripheral blood, taken 28 days after the second AZD1222 dose. The CDR3 is CASSLAGTQAKNIQYF. The DNA for the CDR3 is TGTGCCAGCAGCTTGGCTGGGACCCAGGCCAAAAACATTCAGTACTTC.